The 25 T cell receptor beta chains in this list originate from one sample, sequenced in a study of blood T cell repertoires in COVID-19. The table came from immunoSEQ multiplex PCR; TCRdb's copy has only in-frame clones and leaves some out. The table includes about 300,000 clones, less than 90% detected once. Sequencing was done on a sample of peripheral blood. The receptors stem from a human donor in a cohort sampled during active COVID-19.

This clone has ten or more counts. The V call is TRBV18, the J call TRBJ2-7, with 10 bases fitting TRBD1. Trimming took 5 bases from V and 2 from J; bases not matched to a gene: 9. CDR1 and CDR2 (germline): KGHSH, LQKENI. This CDR3 region has 16 residues. This CDR3 reads CASSAMGTGETYEQYF. The CDR3 nucleotides read TGTGCCAGCTCAGCAATGGGGACAGGGGAAACCTACGAGCAGTACTTC.

In its sample, this clone was seen a few times. The chain carries TRBV20-1 and TRBJ1-5, with 8 positions matching TRBD1. Trimming at V came to 3 bases and at J to 2 bases, leaving 15 bases not matched to a gene. The germline V gene has CDR1 DFQATT and CDR2 SNEGSKA (reference sequence). CDR3 length: 18 residues. For the CDR3, the DNA is TGCAGTGCTAGTTCCCCCTTCCAGGGGGCCGGCGGCAATCAGCCCCAGCATTTT. As protein: CSASSPFQGAGGNQPQHF.

CDR3 nucleotides: TGTGCCAGCAGCCCAAGAGGGAACACTGAAGCTTTCTTT. This gives the protein CASSPRGNTEAFF. The rearrangement uses TRBV11-3 and TRBJ1-1; D is uncertain. Trimming removed 5 bases from V and 1 base from J, with 8 bases in between. The CDR3 totals 13 residues. From germline, CDR1 is SGHNT and CDR2 YENEEA.

The chain links TRBV6-1 to TRBJ2-2; 10 bases agree with TRBD1. The germline V gene encodes CDR1 MNHNS and CDR2 SASEGT. The CDR3 covers 16 residues. The V and J ends lost 4 bases and 7 bases, in that order; junction bases with no gene match: 9. The CDR3, as DNA: TGTGCCAGCAGTGGCGGGACAGGGGCTCCAAACGGGGAGCTGTTTTTT. Its translation: CASSGGTGAPNGELFF.

This clone showed up many times. The chain combines TRBV5-5 with TRBJ1-5; perhaps TRBD1 as D (5 bases). Trimming removed 0 bases from V and 3 bases from J, with 10 bases in between. This CDR3 is built from 15 residues. Germline CDR1 is SGHKS and CDR2 is YYEKEE (reference sequence). The CDR3 spells CASSLVPQANQPQHF. The CDR3, as DNA: TGTGCCAGCAGCTTGGTGCCACAGGCCAATCAGCCCCAGCATTTT.

This clone was counted between two and nine times. J is TRBJ2-3 and V is TRBV7-9; D might be TRBD2 (5 bases). Between the trimmed V and J ends, which lost 3 bases and 2 bases, there was a span of 12 bases. Germline V CDR1 and CDR2: SEHNR, FQNEAQ (reference sequence). The length of the CDR3 is 15 residues. The DNA for the CDR3 is TGTGCCAGCAGCTTCGGGTCGGGAAACACAGATACGCAGTATTTT. It is translated as CASSFGSGNTDTQYF.

The genes are TRBV27 and TRBJ2-1, with 13 bases aligning to TRBD2. This CDR3 comprises 15 residues. Germline V gene sequence: CDR1 MNHEY, CDR2 SMNVEV (reference sequence). V was pared by 7 bases and J by 9 bases, with 9 bases of the junction left unmatched. The CDR3 DNA follows: TGTGCCAGCAAGACCGGGACTAGCGGGATTCTTGAGCAGTTCTTC. This translates into CASKTGTSGILEQFF.

The chain employs TRBV7-2 and TRBJ2-1; 10 bases line up with TRBD1. V gave up 5 bases and J gave up 6 bases; unmatched junction bases: 7. The germline gives CDR1 SGHTA, CDR2 FQGNSA. This CDR3 comprises 15 residues. The CDR3 is CASSPGQGLTNEQFF. The CDR3 DNA reads as TGTGCCAGCAGCCCGGGACAGGGGTTAACCAATGAGCAGTTCTTC.

The CDR3 DNA reads as TGTGCCAGCAGTTTAGAGGGACTAGCTTCCGGGGAGCTGTTTTTT. Its translation: CASSLEGLASGELFF. The chain is built from TRBV27 and TRBJ2-2, with TRBD2 identical over 9 bases. V dropped 2 bases and J dropped 6; count of bases not matched to a gene: 4. Germline V lookup: CDR1 MNHEY, CDR2 SMNVEV (reference sequence). The CDR3 consists of 15 residues.

This rearrangement joins TRBV7-2 to TRBJ2-2; a weak D match, TRBD2 (6 bases). V was shortened by 4 bases and J by 0 bases, with 9 bases between the two germline ends. CDR3 length: 15 amino acids. Germline CDR1 and CDR2: SGHTA and FQGNSA. The CDR3 loop reads CASSWTTANTGELFF. CDR3 DNA sequence: TGTGCCAGCAGCTGGACTACCGCGAACACCGGGGAGCTGTTTTTT.

The chain links TRBV19 to TRBJ2-1, with 9 bases fitting TRBD1. Unmatched junction bases numbered 11, after V lost 7 bases and J lost 10 bases. Looked up from germline, CDR1 is LNHDA and CDR2 is SQIVND (reference sequence). The CDR3 sequence is 14 residues long. The CDR3 loop is CASKSRDREDEQFF. CDR3 bases: TGTGCCAGTAAATCAAGGGACAGGGAAGACGAGCAGTTCTTC.

The chain has TRBV10-3 and TRBJ2-3; weak D call: TRBD1 (8 bases). V was cut by 11 bases and J by 5 bases, with 23 bases left in between. This CDR3 region has 15 residues. Germline V gene lookup returns CDR1 ENHRY and CDR2 SYGVKD. CDR3 sequence reads: CASRGLAEGGDTQYF. CDR3 nucleotide sequence: TGTGCCTCCAGGGGGCTAGCGGAGGGCGGAGATACGCAGTATTTT.

CDR3 in amino acids: CASSPTELYNSPLHF. In DNA form, the CDR3 reads TGTGCCAGCAGTCCGACGGAACTATATAATTCACCCCTCCACTTT. This chain connects TRBV6-5 to TRBJ1-6; no clear D. V was clipped by 5 bases and J by 4 bases, with 12 bases between them. Germline V lookup: CDR1 MNHEY, CDR2 SVGAGI. The CDR3 sequence is 15 residues long.

This clone was counted a single time. J is TRBJ2-5 and V is TRBV18; TRBD2 matches at 7 bases. With V trimmed by 2 bases and J by 6 bases, 6 bases remained unmatched. CDR3 length equals 14 residues. CDR1 and CDR2 (germline): KGHSH, LQKENI. This CDR3 reads CASSPAGVKKTQYF. CDR3 nucleotide sequence: TGTGCCAGCTCACCAGCGGGAGTAAAAAAGACCCAGTACTTC.

The J gene is TRBJ1-2, the V gene TRBV3-1 (or the pseudogene TRBV3-2), with 8 bases matching TRBD1. V dropped 1 base and J dropped 8; count of bases not matched to a gene: 3. Per the germline V gene, CDR1 is LGHDT and CDR2 is YNNKEL (reference sequence). The CDR3 has 13 amino acids. The CDR3 DNA follows: TGTGCCAGCAGCCAAGGGACAGGGTACGGCTACACCTTC. Amino acids: CASSQGTGYGYTF.

CDR3 sequence reads: CASSLGGRERQYF. CDR3 in DNA: TGTGCCAGCAGCTTAGGGGGGCGGGAGCGGCAGTACTTC. The chain carries TRBV7-8 and TRBJ2-7; the D gene is possibly TRBD2 (7 bases). The CDR3 is 13 amino acids. Germline CDR1 is SGHVS and CDR2 is FQNEAQ. Trimming shortened V by 1 base and J by 9 bases, and 13 bases separated the two germline ends.

This rearrangement joins TRBV27 to TRBJ2-3; D is ambiguous. The germline V gene encodes CDR1 MNHEY and CDR2 SMNVEV (reference sequence). This CDR3 comprises 14 residues. V was shortened by 7 bases and J by 0 bases, with 11 bases between the two germline ends. CDR3 amino acids: CASTEPYSTDTQYF. CDR3 DNA: TGTGCCAGCACCGAGCCGTATAGCACAGATACGCAGTATTTT.

The CDR3 region has the DNA TGCAGCGCCCAGATGACCCAGGGGACCCAGTACTTC. Protein sequence: CSAQMTQGTQYF. The chain employs TRBV29-1 and TRBJ2-5; D might be TRBD1 (5 bases). Trimming left V 7 bases short and J 7 bases short, with 16 bases between. This CDR3 comprises 12 residues. The V gene's germline CDR1 is SQVTM and CDR2 ANQGSEA.

The V gene is TRBV7-9, the J gene TRBJ1-4; D may be TRBD1 (6 bases). Per germline, CDR1 SEHNR and CDR2 FQNEAQ (reference sequence). The CDR3 consists of 13 residues. Between the trimmed V and J ends, which lost 5 bases and 8 bases, there was a span of 12 bases. CDR3 protein: CASSTYREEKLFF. As DNA, the CDR3 is TGTGCCAGCAGCACCTACAGGGAGGAAAAACTGTTTTTT.

J is TRBJ2-1 and V is TRBV18, with TRBD2 matching over 9 bases. CDR1 is KGHSH, CDR2 LQKENI, per germline. The CDR3 contains 14 residues. With V trimmed by 3 bases and J by 9 bases, 6 bases remained unmatched. The CDR3, as DNA: TGTGCCAGCTCACCTCCGGGACTAGCTTTTGAGCAGTTCTTC. This translates into CASSPPGLAFEQFF.

The CDR3 DNA reads as TGTGCCAGCAGCTTAGATCGGGGGTTCGCTGGGGCCAACGTCCTGACTTTC. Encoded protein: CASSLDRGFAGANVLTF. This chain joins TRBV11-2 and TRBJ2-6, with a possible D match to TRBD2 (6 bases). V was shortened by 0 bases and J by 2 bases, with 11 bases between the two germline ends. This CDR3 spans 17 amino acids. Germline CDR1 is SGHAT and CDR2 is FQNNGV.

The V gene is TRBV5-1, the J gene TRBJ1-6; D ambiguous. From germline, CDR1 is SGHRS and CDR2 YFSETQ. The ends were cut back, 0 bases at V and 5 bases at J, with 6 bases in the middle. CDR3 length equals 14 residues. Here the CDR3 DNA reads TGCGCCAGCAGCTTGGACGGGAATAATTCACCCCTCCACTTT. Protein: CASSLDGNNSPLHF.

V is TRBV10-1 and J is TRBJ2-7; tentative D call: TRBD1 (5 bases). Between the trimmed V and J ends, which lost 0 bases and 2 bases, there was a span of 8 bases. Germline lookup yields CDR1 WNHNN and CDR2 SYGVQD (reference sequence). This CDR3 is 14 amino acids long. The CDR3 DNA sequence: TGCGCCAGCAGTGAGTCGGGGCTACCCTACGAGCAGTACTTC. It translates to CASSESGLPYEQYF.

The chain carries TRBV5-4 and TRBJ2-5; a weak D match, TRBD2 (5 bases). CDR1 and CDR2 (germline): SGHNT, YYREEE (reference sequence). The CDR3 loop spans 15 amino acids. V lost 10 bases and J lost 0, with 19 bases in between. In DNA, the CDR3 is TGTGCCTGGGTTTGGGCCTCCGGGAACCAAGAGACCCAGTACTTC. Translating gives CAWVWASGNQETQYF.

This chain links TRBV6-5 with TRBJ1-3, with D hard to call. The V gene lost 5 bases and the J gene lost 2 bases, with 7 bases spanning the gap. The CDR3 is made up of 13 amino acids. CDR1 and CDR2 from the germline V gene are MNHEY and SVGAGI. The CDR3: CASSNIPGNTIYF. Here the CDR3 DNA reads TGTGCCAGCAGTAACATACCTGGAAACACCATATATTTT.